This TCR beta chain was obtained from a study of response to subunit inactivated influenza vaccine. Study findings and constraints: New T cells are recruited in small numbers by each seasonal influenza vaccination, according to the authors' suggestion.

The CDR3 contains 15 residues. Trimming removed 6 bases from V and 2 bases from J; junction bases left unmatched: 10. This clonotype appeared a few times. Antigen: not known. TCRdb independently ran MiXCR on the RT-PCR reads; one entry per CDR3 protein. The profile shows 650,000 to 850,000 distinct CDR3 sequences, around 14% of them singletons. The receptor was derived from a man in his forties or fifties who received an inactivated influenza vaccine. The input for sequencing was PBMCs from blood, taken 14 days before vaccination. V gene TRBV12-3 or TRBV12-4 combines with J gene TRBJ2-7; 7 bases map to TRBD1. CDR3 sequence: CASSNTDRVAYEQYF. The CDR3 coding sequence is TGTGCCAGCAGCAATACTGACAGGGTGGCCTACGAGCAGTACTTC.